This TCR beta chain emerged from a study of T-cell reconstitution after alpha-beta-depleted transplantation in children. Study-wide points: Once a year had passed after transplant, T-cell counts and diversity came mostly from newly produced T cells. There were reportedly several hundred expanded graft clones from which alpha-beta T cells came about two months after transplant.

A library of TCRbeta sequences, prepared with unique molecular identifiers, was generated. From the PCR reads, TCRdb called clonotypes with MiXCR, one entry per CDR3 protein. The data hold about 150,000 distinct CDR3 sequences, with 8.5% to 14% observed a single time. Germline V gene data show CDR1 as MNHGY and CDR2 as SAAAGT. Losses at the gene ends were 5 bases for V and 7 bases for J; bases not matched to a gene: 11. The CDR3 sequence is 15 residues long. This clonotype appeared many times. Its specificity is unknown. The receptor was isolated from a boy aged 2 to 10 with acute myeloid leukemia, due to receive a stem cell transplant. V usage is TRBV6-8 and J usage is TRBJ1-1, with 9 bases aligning to TRBD1. Sequencing used PBMCs, obtained before TCRalphabeta/CD19-depleted stem cell transplant. The CDR3 nucleotides are TGTGCCAGCAGTGCCGTCGGGACAGGGAGAAATGAAGCTTTCTTT. The encoded protein is CASSAVGTGRNEAFF.